This T cell receptor beta chain was sequenced in a study of regulatory T cells in long-lasting Graves disease. The study, taken as a whole, reports: Owing to a sample size that was small, accuracy may have been reduced. The number of shared public clonotypes was higher in persistent patients (approximately 3,000) than new patients (966).

In building TCR beta libraries, iRepertoire HTBI primers were used together with Arm-PCR of CDR3 regions. From the multiplex PCR reads, TCRdb called clonotypes with MiXCR, one entry per CDR3 protein. The data hold approximately 360,000 distinct CDR3 sequences, with roughly 20% observed a single time. This clonotype was seen ten or more times. Antigen unknown. This sample's time point: persistent/refractory GD, antithyroid drugs over 5 years with positive TRAb. The TCR library was prepared using RNA isolated from PBMCs. The source of the patients was an endocrinology department in Xi'an, China. Germline assignment: CDR1 MNHNS and CDR2 SASEGT. The V gene lost 4 bases and the J gene lost 6 bases, with 6 bases spanning the gap. The CDR3 sequence is 11 residues long.

The clonotype was recovered from a woman in her 40s with Graves disease. The sequences come from peripheral blood mononuclear cells (PBMCs), collected when the disease was refractory, from a patient treated with antithyroid drugs. V usage is TRBV6-1 and J usage is TRBJ1-2; D gene ambiguous. CDR3 loop: CASSVQDGYTF. The CDR3 DNA reads TGTGCCAGCAGTGTTCAGGATGGCTACACCTTC.